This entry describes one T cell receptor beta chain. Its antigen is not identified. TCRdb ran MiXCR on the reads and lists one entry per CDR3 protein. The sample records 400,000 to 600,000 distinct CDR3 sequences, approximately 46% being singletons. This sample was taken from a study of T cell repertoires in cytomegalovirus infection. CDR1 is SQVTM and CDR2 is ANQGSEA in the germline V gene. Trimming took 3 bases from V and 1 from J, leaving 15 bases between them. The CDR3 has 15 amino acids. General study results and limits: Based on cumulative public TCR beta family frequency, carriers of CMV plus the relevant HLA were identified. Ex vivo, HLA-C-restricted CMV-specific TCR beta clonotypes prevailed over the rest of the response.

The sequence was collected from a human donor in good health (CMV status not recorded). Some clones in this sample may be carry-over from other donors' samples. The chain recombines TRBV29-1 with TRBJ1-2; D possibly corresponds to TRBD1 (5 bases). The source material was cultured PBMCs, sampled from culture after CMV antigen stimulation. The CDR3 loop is CSVDGTATLNYGYTF. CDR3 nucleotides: TGCAGCGTTGACGGGACCGCTACACTTAACTATGGCTACACCTTC.